This T cell receptor (beta chain) was found in a study of blood T cell repertoires in COVID-19. Across the whole study: Donors in the United States, Italy and Spain gave samples during acute or convalescent COVID-19. Sources were T cells, B-cell-depleted T cells, or PBMCs; the material itself was cDNA or gDNA.

Original handling: By means of reference gene primer amplification, nucleated cell counts were estimated. Libraries were prepared by immunoSEQ multiplex PCR; TCRdb keeps only in-frame clonotypes and omits some of them. That table gives V, J and clone size, and the DNA gave D and trimming. The sample consists of 180,000 or so clones, approximately 84% of them appearing once. The CDR3 contains 15 residues. Germline V CDR1 and CDR2: KGHSH, LQKENI. Trimming removed 3 bases from V and 0 bases from J; junction bases left unmatched: 5. This clone was seen just once. The V gene is TRBV18, the J gene TRBJ2-7; TRBD2 matches at 7 bases. Input material: peripheral blood. This receptor was identified in a human donor with acute or convalescent COVID-19. The donor label of this sample is uncertain. The CDR3 protein is CASSPLADRSYEQYF. The CDR3 bases are TGTGCCAGCTCACCCCTAGCGGACCGCTCCTACGAGCAGTACTTC.